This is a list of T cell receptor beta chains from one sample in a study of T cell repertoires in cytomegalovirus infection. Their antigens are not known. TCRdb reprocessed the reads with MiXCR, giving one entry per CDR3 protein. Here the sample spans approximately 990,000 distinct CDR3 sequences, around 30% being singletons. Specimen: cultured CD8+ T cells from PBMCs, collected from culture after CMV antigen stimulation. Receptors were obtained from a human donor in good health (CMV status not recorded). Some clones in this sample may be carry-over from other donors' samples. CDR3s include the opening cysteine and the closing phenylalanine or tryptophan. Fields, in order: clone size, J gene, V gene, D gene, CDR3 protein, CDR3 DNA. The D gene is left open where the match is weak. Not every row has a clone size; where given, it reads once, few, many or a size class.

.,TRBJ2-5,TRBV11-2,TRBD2,CASSSGLAGALEETQYF,TGTGCCAGCAGCTCCGGACTAGCGGGGGCCTTAGAAGAGACCCAGTACTTC
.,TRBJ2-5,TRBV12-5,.,CASGFSRAGPYQETQYF,TGTGCTAGTGGTTTTTCTCGGGCAGGTCCCTACCAAGAGACCCAGTACTTC
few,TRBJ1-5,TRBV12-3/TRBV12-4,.,CASSAGTHSNQPQHF,TGTGCCAGCAGTGCCGGGACTCATAGCAATCAGCCCCAGCATTTT
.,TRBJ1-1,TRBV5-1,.,CASSFSSGVNTEAFF,TGCGCCAGCAGCTTTTCGTCAGGGGTCAACACTGAAGCTTTCTTT
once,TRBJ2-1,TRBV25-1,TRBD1,CVSGDRGTYNEQFF,TGTGTCAGCGGGGACAGGGGCACCTACAATGAGCAGTTCTTC
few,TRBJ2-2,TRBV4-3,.,CASSHLGANTGELFF,TGCGCCAGCAGCCACTTGGGGGCAAACACCGGGGAGCTGTTTTTT
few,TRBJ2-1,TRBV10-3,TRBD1,CAISEATGDEQFF,TGTGCCATCAGTGAGGCGACAGGGGATGAGCAGTTCTTC
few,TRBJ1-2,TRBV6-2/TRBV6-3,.,CASSFGTIYGYTF,TGTGCCAGCAGTTTCGGGACTATATATGGCTACACCTTC
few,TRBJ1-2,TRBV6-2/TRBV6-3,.,CASSYSIWTAEGGYTF,TGTGCCAGCAGTTACTCGATCTGGACAGCTGAAGGTGGCTACACCTTC
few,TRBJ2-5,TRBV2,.,CASRASGQETQYF,TGTGCCAGCAGGGCTAGTGGCCAAGAGACCCAGTACTTC
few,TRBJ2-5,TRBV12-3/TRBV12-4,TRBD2,CASRGGLAGGQETQYF,TGTGCCAGCAGGGGAGGACTAGCGGGGGGGCAAGAGACCCAGTACTTC
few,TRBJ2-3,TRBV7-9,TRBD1,CASSWPSGGETGDTQYF,TGTGCCAGCAGCTGGCCCTCAGGGGGCGAGACGGGAGATACGCAGTATTTT
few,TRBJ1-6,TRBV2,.,CASTGREDSGSPLHF,TGTGCCAGCACTGGCAGAGAGGACTCGGGTTCACCCCTCCACTTT
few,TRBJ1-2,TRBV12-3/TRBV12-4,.,CASSWTGDDGYTF,TGTGCCAGCAGTTGGACGGGCGATGATGGCTACACCTTC
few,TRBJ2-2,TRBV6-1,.,CASPGGGGELFF,TGTGCCAGCCCAGGGGGAGGCGGGGAGCTGTTTTTT
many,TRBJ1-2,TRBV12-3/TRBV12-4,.,CASSFGPGYTF,TGTGCCAGCAGTTTCGGTCCAGGCTACACCTTC
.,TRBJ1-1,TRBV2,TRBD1,CARQGASKGMNTEAFF,TGTGCCCGACAGGGGGCGAGTAAAGGGATGAACACTGAAGCTTTCTTT
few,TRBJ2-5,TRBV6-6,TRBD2,CASSYSTPLAGQETQYF,TGTGCCAGCAGTTACTCGACCCCACTAGCGGGGCAAGAGACCCAGTACTTC
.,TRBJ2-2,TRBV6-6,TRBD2,CASSYSPRRGSTGELFF,TGTGCCAGCAGTTACTCTCCCAGGCGGGGGAGCACCGGGGAGCTGTTTTTT
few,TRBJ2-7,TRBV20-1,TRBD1,CSANPGQGSHYYEQYF,TGCAGTGCTAACCCGGGACAGGGGAGTCACTACTACGAGCAGTACTTC
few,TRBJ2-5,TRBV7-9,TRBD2,CASSPRAGVELETQYF,TGTGCCAGCAGCCCCCGTGCGGGGGTGGAATTGGAGACCCAGTACTTC
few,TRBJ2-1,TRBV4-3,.,CASSQDGPGSSYNEQFF,TGCGCCAGCAGCCAAGATGGCCCAGGGAGCTCCTACAATGAGCAGTTCTTC